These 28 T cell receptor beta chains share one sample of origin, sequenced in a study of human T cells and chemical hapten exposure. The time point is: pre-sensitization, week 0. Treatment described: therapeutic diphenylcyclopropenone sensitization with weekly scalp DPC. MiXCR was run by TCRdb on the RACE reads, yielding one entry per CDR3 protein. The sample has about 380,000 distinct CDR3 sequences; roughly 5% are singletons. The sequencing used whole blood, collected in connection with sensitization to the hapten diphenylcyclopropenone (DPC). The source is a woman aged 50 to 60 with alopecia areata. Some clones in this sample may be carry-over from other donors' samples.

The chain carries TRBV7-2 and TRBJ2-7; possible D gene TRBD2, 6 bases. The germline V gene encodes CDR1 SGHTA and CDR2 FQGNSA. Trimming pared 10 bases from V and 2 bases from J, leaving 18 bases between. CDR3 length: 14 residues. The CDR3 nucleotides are TGTGCCACCAAAACTAGCCGTAATACCTACGAGCAGTACTTC. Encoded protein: CATKTSRNTYEQYF.

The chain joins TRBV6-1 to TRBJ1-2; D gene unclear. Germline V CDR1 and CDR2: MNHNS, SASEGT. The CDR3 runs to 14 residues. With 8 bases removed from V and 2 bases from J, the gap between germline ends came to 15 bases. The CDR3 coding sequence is TGTGCCAGCTGGGAATCCTGGGCCAACTATGGCTACACCTTC. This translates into CASWESWANYGYTF.

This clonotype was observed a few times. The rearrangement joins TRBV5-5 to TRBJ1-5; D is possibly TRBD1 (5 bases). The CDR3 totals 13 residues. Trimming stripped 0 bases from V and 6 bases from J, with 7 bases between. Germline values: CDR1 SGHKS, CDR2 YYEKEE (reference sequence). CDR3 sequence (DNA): TGTGCCAGCAGCTTGGCAGGGTTTCAGCCCCAGCATTTT. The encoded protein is CASSLAGFQPQHF.

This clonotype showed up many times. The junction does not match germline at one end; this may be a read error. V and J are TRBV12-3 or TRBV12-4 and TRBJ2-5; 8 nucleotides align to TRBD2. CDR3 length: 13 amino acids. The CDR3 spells CASSVAGTETQYF. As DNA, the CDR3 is TGTGCCAGCAGTGTAGCGGGAACGGAGACCCAGTACTTC.

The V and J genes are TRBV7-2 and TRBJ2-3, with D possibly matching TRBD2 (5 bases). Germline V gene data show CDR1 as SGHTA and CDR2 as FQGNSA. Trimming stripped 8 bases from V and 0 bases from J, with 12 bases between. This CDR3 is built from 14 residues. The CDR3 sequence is CASGKASSTDTQYF. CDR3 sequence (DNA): TGTGCCAGCGGGAAGGCTAGCAGCACAGATACGCAGTATTTT.

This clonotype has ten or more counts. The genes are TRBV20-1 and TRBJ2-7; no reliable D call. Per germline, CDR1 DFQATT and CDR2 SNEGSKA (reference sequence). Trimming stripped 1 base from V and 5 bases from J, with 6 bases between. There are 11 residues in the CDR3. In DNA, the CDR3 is TGCAGTGCTAGAGCCCAGGACGAGCAGTACTTC. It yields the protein CSARAQDEQYF.

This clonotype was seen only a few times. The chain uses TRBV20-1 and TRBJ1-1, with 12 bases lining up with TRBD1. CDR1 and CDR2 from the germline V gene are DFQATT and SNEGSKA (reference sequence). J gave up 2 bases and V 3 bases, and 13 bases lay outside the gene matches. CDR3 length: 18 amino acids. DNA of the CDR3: TGCAGTGCTAGTCCCCCCGGGACAGGGGGCTTTTATAACACTGAAGCTTTCTTT. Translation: CSASPPGTGGFYNTEAFF.

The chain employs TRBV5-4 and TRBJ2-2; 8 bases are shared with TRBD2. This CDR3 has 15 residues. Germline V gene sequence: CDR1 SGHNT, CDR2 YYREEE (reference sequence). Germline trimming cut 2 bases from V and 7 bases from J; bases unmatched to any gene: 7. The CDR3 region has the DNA TGTGCCAGCAGCTTCGGAAGCGGGAGTGGCGGGGAGCTGTTTTTT. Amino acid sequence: CASSFGSGSGGELFF.

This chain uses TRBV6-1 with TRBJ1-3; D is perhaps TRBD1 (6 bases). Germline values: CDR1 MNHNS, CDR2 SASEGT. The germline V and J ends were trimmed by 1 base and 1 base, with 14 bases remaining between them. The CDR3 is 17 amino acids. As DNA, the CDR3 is TGTGCCAGCAGTGAAGGGCCAGGGGCAAGTTCTGGAAACACCATATATTTT. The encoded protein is CASSEGPGASSGNTIYF.

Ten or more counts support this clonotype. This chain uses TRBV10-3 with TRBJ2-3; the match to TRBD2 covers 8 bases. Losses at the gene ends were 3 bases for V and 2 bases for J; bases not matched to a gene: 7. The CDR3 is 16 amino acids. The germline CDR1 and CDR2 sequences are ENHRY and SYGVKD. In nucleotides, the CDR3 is TGTGCCATCAGTGACCGGGAGGGCCGTGACACAGATACGCAGTATTTT. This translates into CAISDREGRDTDTQYF.

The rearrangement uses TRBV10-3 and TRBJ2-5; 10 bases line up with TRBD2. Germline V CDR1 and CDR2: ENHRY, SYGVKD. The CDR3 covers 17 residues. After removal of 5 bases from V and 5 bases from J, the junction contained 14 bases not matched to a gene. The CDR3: CAISSEGLARSRETQYF. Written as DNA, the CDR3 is TGTGCCATCAGTTCCGAGGGACTAGCGCGAAGTCGGGAGACCCAGTACTTC.

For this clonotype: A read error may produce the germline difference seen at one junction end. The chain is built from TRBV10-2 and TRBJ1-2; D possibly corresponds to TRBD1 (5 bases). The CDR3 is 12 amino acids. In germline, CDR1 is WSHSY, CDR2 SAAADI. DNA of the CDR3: TGCACCAGCAGGGACGGAAACTATGGCTACACCTTC. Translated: CTSRDGNYGYTF.

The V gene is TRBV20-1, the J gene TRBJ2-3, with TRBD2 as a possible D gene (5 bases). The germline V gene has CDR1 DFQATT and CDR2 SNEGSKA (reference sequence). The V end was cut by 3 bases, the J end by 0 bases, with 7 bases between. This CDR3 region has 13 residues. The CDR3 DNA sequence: TGCAGTGCTAGCGACTACAGCACAGATACGCAGTATTTT. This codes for CSASDYSTDTQYF.

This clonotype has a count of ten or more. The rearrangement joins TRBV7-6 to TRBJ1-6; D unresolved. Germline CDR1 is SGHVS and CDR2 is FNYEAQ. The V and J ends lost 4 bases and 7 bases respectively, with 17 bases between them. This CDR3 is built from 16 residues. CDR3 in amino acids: CASSSSLEGWNSPLHF. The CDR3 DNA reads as TGTGCCAGCAGCTCCAGTTTGGAGGGTTGGAATTCACCCCTCCACTTT.

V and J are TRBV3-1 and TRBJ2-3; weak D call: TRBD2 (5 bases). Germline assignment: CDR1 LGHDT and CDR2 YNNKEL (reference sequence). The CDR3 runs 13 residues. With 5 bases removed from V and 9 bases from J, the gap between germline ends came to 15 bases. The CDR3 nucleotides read TGTGCCAGCAGCTCATTGGACGGGAAAACGCAGTATTTT. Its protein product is CASSSLDGKTQYF.

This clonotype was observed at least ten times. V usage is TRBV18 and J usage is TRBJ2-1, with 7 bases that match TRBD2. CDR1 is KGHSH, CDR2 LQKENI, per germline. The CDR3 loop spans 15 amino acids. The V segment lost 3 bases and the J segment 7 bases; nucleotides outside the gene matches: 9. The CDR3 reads CASSPEGRGGNEQFF. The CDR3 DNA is TGTGCCAGCTCACCCGAGGGGAGGGGAGGTAATGAGCAGTTCTTC.

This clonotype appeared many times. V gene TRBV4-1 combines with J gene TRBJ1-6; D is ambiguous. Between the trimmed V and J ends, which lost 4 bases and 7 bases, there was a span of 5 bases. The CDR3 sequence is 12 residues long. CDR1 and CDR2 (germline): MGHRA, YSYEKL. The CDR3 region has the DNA TGCGCCAGCAGCCCCCGCAATTCACCCCTCCACTTT. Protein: CASSPRNSPLHF.

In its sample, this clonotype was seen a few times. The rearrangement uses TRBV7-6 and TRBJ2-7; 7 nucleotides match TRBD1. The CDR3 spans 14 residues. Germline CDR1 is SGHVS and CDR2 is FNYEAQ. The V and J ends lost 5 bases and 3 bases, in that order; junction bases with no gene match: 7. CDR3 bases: TGTGCCAGCAGCGAATGGGACAGCCACTACGAGCAGTACTTC. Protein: CASSEWDSHYEQYF.

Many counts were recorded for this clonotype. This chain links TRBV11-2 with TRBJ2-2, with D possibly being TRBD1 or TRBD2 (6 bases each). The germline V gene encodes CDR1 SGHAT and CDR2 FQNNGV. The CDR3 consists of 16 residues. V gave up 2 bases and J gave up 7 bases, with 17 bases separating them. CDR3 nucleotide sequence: TGTGCCAGCAGCTTATCTGGACGGGGGCCGGTCGGGGAGCTGTTTTTT. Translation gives CASSLSGRGPVGELFF.

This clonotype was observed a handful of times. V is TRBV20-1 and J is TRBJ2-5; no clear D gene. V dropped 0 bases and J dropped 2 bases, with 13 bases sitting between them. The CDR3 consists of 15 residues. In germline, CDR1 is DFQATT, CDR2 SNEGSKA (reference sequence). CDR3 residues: CSARDPKEIQETQYF. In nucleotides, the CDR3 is TGCAGTGCTAGAGATCCGAAGGAGATTCAAGAGACCCAGTACTTC.

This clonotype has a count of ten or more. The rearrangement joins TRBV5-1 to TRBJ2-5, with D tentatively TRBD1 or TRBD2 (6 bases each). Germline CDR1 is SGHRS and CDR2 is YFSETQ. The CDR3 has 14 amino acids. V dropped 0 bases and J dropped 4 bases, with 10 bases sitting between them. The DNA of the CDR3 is TGCGCCAGCAGCTTGGAAGGGGGGCCAGAGACCCAGTACTTC. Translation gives CASSLEGGPETQYF.

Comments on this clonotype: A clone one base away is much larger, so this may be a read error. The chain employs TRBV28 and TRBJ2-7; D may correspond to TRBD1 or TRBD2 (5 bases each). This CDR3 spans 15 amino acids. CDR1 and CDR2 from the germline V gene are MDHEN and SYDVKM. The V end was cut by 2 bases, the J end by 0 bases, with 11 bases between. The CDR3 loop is CASSLPAGSSYEQYF. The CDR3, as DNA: TGTGCCAGCAGTTTACCGGCAGGGAGCTCCTACGAGCAGTACTTC.

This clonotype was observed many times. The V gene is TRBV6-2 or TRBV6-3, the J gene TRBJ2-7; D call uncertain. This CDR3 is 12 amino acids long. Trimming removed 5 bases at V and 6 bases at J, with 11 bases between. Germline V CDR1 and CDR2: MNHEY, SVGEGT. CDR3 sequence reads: CASSLLPPEQYF. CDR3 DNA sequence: TGTGCCAGCAGTCTCCTTCCCCCCGAGCAGTACTTC.

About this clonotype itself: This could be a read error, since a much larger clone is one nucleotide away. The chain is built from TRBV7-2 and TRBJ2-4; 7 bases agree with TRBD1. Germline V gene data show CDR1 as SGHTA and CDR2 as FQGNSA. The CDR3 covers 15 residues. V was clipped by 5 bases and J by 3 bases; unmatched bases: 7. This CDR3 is CASSPLGQSKNIQYF. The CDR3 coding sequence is TGTGCCAGCAGCCCCCTGGGACAGAGCAAAAACATTCAGTACTTC.

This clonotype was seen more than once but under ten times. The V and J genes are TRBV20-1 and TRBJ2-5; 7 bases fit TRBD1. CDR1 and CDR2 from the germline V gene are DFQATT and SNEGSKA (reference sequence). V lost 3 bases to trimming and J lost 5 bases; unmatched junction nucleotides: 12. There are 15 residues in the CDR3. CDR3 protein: CSARQGTDLGETQYF. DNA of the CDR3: TGCAGTGCTAGGCAAGGGACAGACCTCGGTGAGACCCAGTACTTC.

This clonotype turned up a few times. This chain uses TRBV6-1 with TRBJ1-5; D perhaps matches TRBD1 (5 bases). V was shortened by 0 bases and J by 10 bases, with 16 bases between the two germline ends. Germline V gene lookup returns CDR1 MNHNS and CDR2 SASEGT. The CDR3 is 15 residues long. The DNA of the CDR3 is TGTGCCAGCAGTGAAGCGACAGCCTTCCTTGGACCCCAGCATTTT. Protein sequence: CASSEATAFLGPQHF.

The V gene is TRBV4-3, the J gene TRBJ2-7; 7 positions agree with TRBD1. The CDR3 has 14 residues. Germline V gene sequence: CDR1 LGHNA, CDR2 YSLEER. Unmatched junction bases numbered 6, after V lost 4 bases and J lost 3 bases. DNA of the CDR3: TGCGCCAGCAGCCGCGCCCGGGACAGCTACGAGCAGTACTTC. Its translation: CASSRARDSYEQYF.

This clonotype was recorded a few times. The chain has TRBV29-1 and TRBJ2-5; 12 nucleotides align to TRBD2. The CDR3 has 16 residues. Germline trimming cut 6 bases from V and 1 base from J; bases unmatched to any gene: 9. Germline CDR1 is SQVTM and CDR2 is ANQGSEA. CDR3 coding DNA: TGCAGCGTGGGGAGACTAGCGGGGGCCACCCAAGAGACCCAGTACTTC. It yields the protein CSVGRLAGATQETQYF.